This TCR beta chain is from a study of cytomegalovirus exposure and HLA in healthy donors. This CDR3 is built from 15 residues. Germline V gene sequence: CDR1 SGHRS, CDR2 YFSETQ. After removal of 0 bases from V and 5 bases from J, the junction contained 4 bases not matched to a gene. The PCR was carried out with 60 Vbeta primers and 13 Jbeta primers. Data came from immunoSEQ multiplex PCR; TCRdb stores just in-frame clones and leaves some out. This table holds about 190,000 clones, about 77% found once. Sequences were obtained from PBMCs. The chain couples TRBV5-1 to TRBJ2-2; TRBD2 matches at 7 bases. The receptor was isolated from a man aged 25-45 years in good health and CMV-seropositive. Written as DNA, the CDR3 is TGCGCCAGCAGCTTGGTCCAAGCGGGGACCGGGGAGCTGTTTTTT. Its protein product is CASSLVQAGTGELFF.